Listed below are T cell receptor beta chains from one sample, sequenced in a study of shared clonotypes between healthy human individuals. The data were produced by immunoSEQ multiplex PCR, yet TCRdb's version contains in-frame clones alone and is incomplete. The table includes around 700,000 clones, approximately 79% detected once. The sample taken for sequencing was memory CD4+ T cells sorted from blood. All receptors come from a woman aged 25 to 39 in good health. Each CDR3 is given with its conserved first and last residue. The D gene is left open where the match is weak. Where a row states a size, it is once, few, many or the class of an expanded clone; other rows omit it.

>TRBV6-4|-|-|TRBJ1-2
CASSDPGEGAGYTF
TGTGCCAGCAGTGACCCGGGGGAGGGAGCTGGCTACACCTTC
>TRBV5-1|-|-|TRBJ2-7
CASSLITETYEQYF
TGCGCCAGCAGCTTGATTACGGAGACCTACGAGCAGTACTTC
>TRBV28|TRBD1|-|TRBJ2-7
CASSFQGQIYEQYF
TGTGCCAGCAGTTTCCAGGGACAGATTTACGAGCAGTACTTC
>TRBV28|TRBD1|-|TRBJ1-5
CASSLYRDRVNQPQHF
TGTGCCAGCAGTTTATACCGGGACAGAGTCAATCAGCCCCAGCATTTT
>TRBV7-7|-|many|TRBJ1-1
CASSPLGHTNTEAFF
TGTGCCAGCAGCCCTCTGGGACACACGAACACTGAAGCTTTCTTT
>TRBV28|-|-|TRBJ2-2
CASSSGTITRELFF
TGTGCCAGCAGTTCCGGGACAATCACCCGGGAGCTGTTTTTT
>TRBV21-1|-|few|TRBJ2-7
CASRPCYEQYF
TGTGCCAGCAGGCCATGTTACGAGCAGTACTTC
>TRBV7-7|-|-|TRBJ2-7
CASSLSEPYEQYF
TGTGCCAGCAGCTTATCCGAACCCTACGAGCAGTACTTC
>TRBV2|-|few|TRBJ2-2
CASERLDRVNANTGELFF
TGTGCCAGCGAGAGACTGGATAGAGTCAACGCGAACACCGGGGAGCTGTTTTTT
>TRBV5-1|-|-|TRBJ2-7
CASSSTYGEQYF
TGCGCCAGCAGCTCCACATATGGCGAGCAGTACTTC
>TRBV6-1|TRBD1|few|TRBJ2-7
CASNRDRGGGYEQYF
TGTGCCAGCAATCGGGACAGGGGAGGTGGCTACGAGCAGTACTTC
>TRBV7-2|-|few|TRBJ1-3
CASSPFNSGNTIYF
TGTGCCAGCAGCCCTTTCAACTCTGGAAACACCATATATTTT
>TRBV28|-|-|TRBJ2-1
CASTPYREGAYNEQFF
TGTGCCAGCACCCCCTACAGGGAGGGGGCCTACAATGAGCAGTTCTTC
>TRBV18|-|-|TRBJ2-1
CASSPLTGSSYNEQFF
TGTGCCAGCTCACCACTTACAGGGAGCTCCTACAATGAGCAGTTCTTC
>TRBV7-3|TRBD1|-|TRBJ2-5
CASSLTGGAETQYF
TGTGCCAGCAGCTTGACAGGGGGCGCAGAGACCCAGTACTTC
>TRBV7-9|-|few|TRBJ2-7
CASSHTAAGSSYEQYF
TGTGCCAGCAGCCACACAGCGGCCGGGAGCTCCTACGAGCAGTACTTC
>TRBV5-4|TRBD2|-|TRBJ2-1
CASSLDGTSGRGPEQFF
TGTGCCAGCAGCTTGGACGGGACTAGCGGGAGAGGTCCTGAGCAGTTCTTC
>TRBV1|-|-|TRBJ2-7
CTSSQDRRREGPYEQYF
TGCACCAGCAGCCAAGATAGGAGGCGGGAGGGCCCCTACGAGCAGTACTTC
>TRBV28|-|-|TRBJ2-1
CASSLSPSANEQFF
TGTGCCAGCAGTTTATCGCCTAGCGCCAATGAGCAGTTCTTC
>TRBV5-1|-|-|TRBJ2-5
CASRTGPSVETQYF
TGCGCCAGCAGAACGGGCCCCTCGGTGGAGACCCAGTACTTC
>TRBV5-1|TRBD1|many|TRBJ2-6
CASSLEPIGQASSGANVLTF
TGCGCCAGCAGCTTGGAGCCGATCGGACAGGCGTCCTCTGGGGCCAACGTCCTGACTTTC
>TRBV10-2|-|many|TRBJ1-2
CASNTQGDYGYTF
TGCGCCAGCAACACCCAGGGTGACTATGGCTACACCTTC